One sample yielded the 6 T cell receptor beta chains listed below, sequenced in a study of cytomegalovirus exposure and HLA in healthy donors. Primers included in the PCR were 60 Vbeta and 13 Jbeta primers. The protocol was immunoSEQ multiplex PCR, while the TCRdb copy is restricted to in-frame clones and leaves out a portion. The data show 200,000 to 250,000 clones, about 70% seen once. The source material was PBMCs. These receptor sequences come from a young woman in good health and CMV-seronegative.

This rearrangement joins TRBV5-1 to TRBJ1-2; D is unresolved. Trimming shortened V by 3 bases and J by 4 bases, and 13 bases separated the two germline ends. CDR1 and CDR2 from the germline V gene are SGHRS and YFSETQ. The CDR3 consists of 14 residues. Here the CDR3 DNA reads TGCGCCAGCAGCTCGGATGGAGGGCGCTATGGCTACACCTTC. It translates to CASSSDGGRYGYTF. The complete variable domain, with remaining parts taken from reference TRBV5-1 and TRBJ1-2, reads KAGVTQTPRYLIKTRGQQVTLSCSPISGHRSVSWYQQTPGQGLQFLFEYFSETQRNKGNFPGRFSGRQFSNSRSEMNVSTLELGDSALYLCASSSDGGRYGYTFGSGTRLTVV.

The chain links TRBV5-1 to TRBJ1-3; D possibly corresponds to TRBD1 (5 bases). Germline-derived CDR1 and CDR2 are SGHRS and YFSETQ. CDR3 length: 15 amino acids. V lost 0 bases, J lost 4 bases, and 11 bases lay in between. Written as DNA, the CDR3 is TGCGCCAGCAGCTTGGGTCGGCAGGGAGGAAACACCATATATTTT. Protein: CASSLGRQGGNTIYF.

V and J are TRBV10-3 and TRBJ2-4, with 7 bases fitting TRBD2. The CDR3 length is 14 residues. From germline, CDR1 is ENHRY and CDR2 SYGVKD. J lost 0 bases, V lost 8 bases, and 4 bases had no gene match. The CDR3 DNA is TGTGCCATCGCGGGGGATCTAGCCAAAAACATTCAGTACTTC. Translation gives CAIAGDLAKNIQYF.

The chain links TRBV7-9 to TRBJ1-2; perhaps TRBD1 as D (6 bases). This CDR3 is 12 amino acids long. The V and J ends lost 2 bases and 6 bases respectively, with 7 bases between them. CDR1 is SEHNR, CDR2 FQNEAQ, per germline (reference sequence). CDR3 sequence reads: CASSLQGNGYTF. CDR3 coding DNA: TGTGCCAGCAGCTTACAGGGGAATGGCTACACCTTC.

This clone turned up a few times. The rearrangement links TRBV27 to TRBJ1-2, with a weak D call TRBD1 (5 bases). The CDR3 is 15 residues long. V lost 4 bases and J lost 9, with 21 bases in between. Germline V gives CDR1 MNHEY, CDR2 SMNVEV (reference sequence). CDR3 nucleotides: TGTGCCAGCAGTTCGTCTAAGGACACCTTCAGGAGCTACACCTTC. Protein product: CASSSSKDTFRSYTF.

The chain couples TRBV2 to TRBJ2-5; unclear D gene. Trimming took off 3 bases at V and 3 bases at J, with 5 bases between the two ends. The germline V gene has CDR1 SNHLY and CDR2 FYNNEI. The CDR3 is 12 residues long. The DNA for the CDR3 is TGTGCCAGCAGTGACGAGGAAGAGACCCAGTACTTC. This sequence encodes CASSDEEETQYF.